Sequencing of this T cell receptor beta chain was carried out in a study of T cells after yellow fever vaccination. Whole-study results and caveats: Repertoires sorted by FACS could include abundant clonotypes that are contaminants from the bulk population.

Concerning this clonotype: Its antigen is not known.

The V gene lost 5 bases and the J gene lost 5 bases, with 16 bases spanning the gap. The V gene's germline CDR1 is SGHRS and CDR2 YFSETQ. This CDR3 region has 14 residues. MiXCR was run by TCRdb on the 5' RACE reads, yielding one entry per CDR3 protein. The sample comprises 170,000 or so distinct CDR3 sequences, 9.3% of which are singletons, and 35% to 40% rests with the top ten. The chain carries TRBV5-1 and TRBJ1-1, with D perhaps matching TRBD1 (6 bases). The sequencing used CD8+ T cells sorted from PBMCs, collected 45 days after the yellow fever booster vaccination. The TCR comes from a man younger than 35 who received the YFV17D yellow fever vaccine. This CDR3 is CASRMTGGGTEAFF. CDR3 nucleotides: TGCGCCAGCAGAATGACAGGAGGAGGAACTGAAGCTTTCTTT. Drawing the rest from reference TRBV5-1 and TRBJ1-1, the complete variable domain is KAGVTQTPRYLIKTRGQQVTLSCSPISGHRSVSWYQQTPGQGLQFLFEYFSETQRNKGNFPGRFSGRQFSNSRSEMNVSTLELGDSALYLCASRMTGGGTEAFFGQGTRLTVV.